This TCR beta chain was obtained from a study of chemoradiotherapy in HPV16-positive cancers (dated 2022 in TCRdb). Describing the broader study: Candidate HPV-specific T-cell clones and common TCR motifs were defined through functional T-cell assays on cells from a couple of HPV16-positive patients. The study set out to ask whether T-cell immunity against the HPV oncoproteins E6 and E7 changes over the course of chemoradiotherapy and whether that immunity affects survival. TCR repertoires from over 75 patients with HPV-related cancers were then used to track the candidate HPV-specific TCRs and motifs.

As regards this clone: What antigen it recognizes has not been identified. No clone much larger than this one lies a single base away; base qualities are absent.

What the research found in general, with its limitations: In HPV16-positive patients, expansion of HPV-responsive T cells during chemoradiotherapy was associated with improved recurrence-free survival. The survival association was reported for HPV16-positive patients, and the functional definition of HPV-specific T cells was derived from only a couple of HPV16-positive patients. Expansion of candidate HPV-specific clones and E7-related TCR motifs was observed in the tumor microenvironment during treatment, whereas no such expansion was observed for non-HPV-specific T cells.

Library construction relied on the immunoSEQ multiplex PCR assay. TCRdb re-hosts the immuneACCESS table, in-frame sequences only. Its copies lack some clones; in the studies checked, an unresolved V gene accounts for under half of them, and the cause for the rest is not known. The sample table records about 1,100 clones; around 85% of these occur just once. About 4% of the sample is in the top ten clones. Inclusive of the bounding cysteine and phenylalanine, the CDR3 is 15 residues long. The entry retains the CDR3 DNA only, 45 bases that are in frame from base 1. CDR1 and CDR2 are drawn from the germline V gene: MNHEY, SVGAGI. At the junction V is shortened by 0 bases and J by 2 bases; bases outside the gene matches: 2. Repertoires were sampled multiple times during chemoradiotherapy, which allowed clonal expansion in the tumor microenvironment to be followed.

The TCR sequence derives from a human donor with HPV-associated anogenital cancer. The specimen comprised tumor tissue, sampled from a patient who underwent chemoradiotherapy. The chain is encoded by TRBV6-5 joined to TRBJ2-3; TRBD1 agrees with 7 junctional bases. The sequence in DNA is TGTGCCAGCAGTTACTCGGGACAGATCACAGATACGCAGTATTTT. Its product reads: CASSYSGQITDTQYF.